The entry below describes one T cell receptor (beta chain). The antigen is not known. CDR1 MNHNS and CDR2 SASEGT come from the germline V gene. The CDR3 runs 14 residues. Trimming left V 4 bases short and J 5 bases short, with 12 bases between. Thyroid ultrasound and orbital computed tomography, with clinical symptoms and serum thyroxine and TRAb, informed diagnoses. This entry belongs to a study of T cells in Graves' hyperthyroidism and ophthalmopathy. General study findings and limits: It was a median approximately 6 months before onset that the model predicted ophthalmopathy. By a 13 V-J model, ophthalmopathy was set apart from stable hyperthyroidism. Blood also showed most of the thyroid clonotypes that were expanded above 0.001.

It was RNA transcripts that yielded the amplified TCR beta CDR3 regions. When the TCR CDR3 underwent first-round RT-PCR, the HTBI primer set was used. TCRdb re-derived calls from the multiplex PCR reads in MiXCR, one entry per CDR3 protein. The table shows 490,000 or so distinct CDR3 sequences, with 40% to 50% occurring only once. The specimen sequenced was peripheral blood or thyroid tissue (not recorded which). This clonotype originated in an adult woman with Graves' disease, either hyperthyroidism or ophthalmopathy (not recorded which). J is TRBJ1-5 and V is TRBV6-1; D is unresolved. The CDR3 coding sequence is TGTGCCAGCAGTGGCCGCCTCGCCTATCAGCCCCAGCATTTT. As protein: CASSGRLAYQPQHF.